The clone carrying this T cell receptor (beta chain) was counted ten times or more. Its antigen is currently unknown. This sample is drawn from a study of blood T cells in healthy people across ages. PBMCs numbering at least 6.5 million were isolated per sample. Primed by a sample-barcoded 5' primer and a J-beta primer mix, a second PCR proceeded for about 7 to 12 cycles. TCRdb analysed the 5' RACE reads with MiXCR anew, one entry per CDR3 protein. Of 920,000 or so distinct CDR3 sequences in the sample, roughly 45% were seen once. Overall study findings and caveats: As age increased, TCR beta diversity per million T cells fell in a roughly linear fashion.

With 4 bases clipped from V and 5 bases from J, the junction kept 18 bases outside the gene matches. The CDR3 runs to 18 residues. The V gene's germline CDR1 is SGHVS and CDR2 FNYEAQ. The receptor was derived from a woman aged 55-69 years in good health. The sample consisted of blood. The rearrangement links TRBV7-6 to TRBJ2-5; TRBD2 matches 8 bases. CDR3 amino acids: CASSSHRGRAGEGETQYF. The DNA for the CDR3 is TGTGCCAGCAGCTCCCACCGTGGGCGAGCGGGAGAAGGGGAGACCCAGTACTTC.